This T cell receptor (beta chain) appears in the sequencing data of a study of T-cell memory formation after mild COVID-19. About the study: In these data, TCR clusters were largely donor specific. Study results and limitations: SARS-CoV-2 specificity of second-wave clones peaking day 37 was unconfirmed. CD4/CD8 balance held among clones contracting day 15 to 85, and later expanders leaned CD4+.

The TCR alpha and TCR beta cDNA libraries, bearing sample barcodes and UMIs, were generated by 5'RACE using constant-segment primers. TCRdb reprocessed the 5' RACE reads with MiXCR, giving one entry per CDR3 protein. Here the sample spans 300,000 to 350,000 distinct CDR3 sequences, 15% to 20% being singletons. Comment on this clonotype: Antigen: not known.

The CDR3 has 17 amino acids. The junction had 11 bases not matched to a gene; V was cut back by 1 base and J by 2 bases. The germline V gene has CDR1 DFQATT and CDR2 SNEGSKA (reference sequence). The TCR was taken from a man aged 18 to 29 who had mild COVID-19 (a few samples of this study predate the infection). Cell type and time point are not known. Sequenced material: PBMCs or a T cell subset sorted from them (not recorded which). The chain combines TRBV20-1 with TRBJ2-3; 8 bases are a match to TRBD2. Here the CDR3 reads CSARGLAPVRSTDTQYF. CDR3 coding DNA: TGCAGTGCTAGAGGACTAGCGCCCGTCAGATCCACAGATACGCAGTATTTT.